The subject of this entry is one TCR beta chain. The sample belongs to a study of cytomegalovirus exposure and HLA in healthy donors. The V gene end was trimmed by 1 base and the J gene end by 2 bases; junction bases not matched to a gene: 3. Looked up from germline, CDR1 is LGHNA and CDR2 is YSLEER. The CDR3 loop spans 15 amino acids. Sequenced by immunoSEQ multiplex PCR; TCRdb stores in-frame clones only, minus some. The sample records around 300,000 clones, over 75% being singletons. This chain connects TRBV4-3 to TRBJ2-3; 7 bases map to TRBD1. The sequenced sample consisted of PBMCs. This clonotype was sampled from a woman aged 18-29 years in good health and CMV-seronegative. The DNA for the CDR3 is TGCGCCAGCAGCCAAGGGGACAGCGACACAGATACGCAGTATTTT. It specifies CASSQGDSDTDTQYF.